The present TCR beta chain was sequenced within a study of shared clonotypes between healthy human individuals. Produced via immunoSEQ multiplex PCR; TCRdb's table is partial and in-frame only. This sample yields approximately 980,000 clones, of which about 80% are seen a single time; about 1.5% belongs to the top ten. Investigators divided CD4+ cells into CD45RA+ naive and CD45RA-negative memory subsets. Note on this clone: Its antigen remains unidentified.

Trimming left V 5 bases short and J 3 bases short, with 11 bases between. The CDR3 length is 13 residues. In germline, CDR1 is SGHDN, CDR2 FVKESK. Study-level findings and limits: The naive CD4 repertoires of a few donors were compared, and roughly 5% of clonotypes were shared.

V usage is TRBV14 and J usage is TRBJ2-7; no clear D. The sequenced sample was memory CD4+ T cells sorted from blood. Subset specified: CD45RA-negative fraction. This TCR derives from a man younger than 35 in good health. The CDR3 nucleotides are TGTGCCAGCAGCGAAAGCCTCGGCTACGAGCAGTACTTC. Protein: CASSESLGYEQYF.